These 11 T cell receptor beta chains came from one sample sequenced in a study of vaccination effects on CD4 cells after COVID-19. These receptors lack a known antigen. Sequenced by immunoSEQ multiplex PCR; TCRdb stores in-frame clones only, minus some. The table has 25,000 to 35,000 clones, 75% to 85% seen once; the top ten hold roughly 30%. Using viral peptide pools, the ViraFEST assay grew out antigen-specific CD4+ T cells prior to sequencing. The culture ran for 10 days before CD4+ T cells were isolated. Having tested negative for nucleocapsid antibodies, the vaccine recipients showed no prior SARS-CoV-2 infection. The material was CD4+ T cells from PBMCs cultured with SARS-CoV-2 spike peptides, obtained before COVID-19 vaccination. All receptors derive from a human donor who received a COVID-19 vaccine.

This chain connects TRBV6-1 to TRBJ2-1, with D unclear. This CDR3 is 14 amino acids long. Trimming stripped 5 bases from V and 4 bases from J, with 12 bases between. CDR1 MNHNS and CDR2 SASEGT come from the germline V gene. CDR3 sequence: CASSTSGVYNEQFF. In DNA, the CDR3 is TGTGCCAGCAGTACCTCCGGCGTTTACAATGAGCAGTTCTTC.

The V and J genes are TRBV10-3 and TRBJ1-1; possibly TRBD1 for D (5 bases). The CDR3 totals 14 residues. CDR1 and CDR2 from the germline V gene are ENHRY and SYGVKD. The V end was cut by 6 bases, the J end by 5 bases, with 16 bases between. The CDR3 region is CAIRRDDFGTEAFF. Written as DNA, the CDR3 is TGTGCCATCAGGAGGGACGATTTCGGAACTGAAGCTTTCTTT.

This clone was observed a few times. The chain has TRBV28 and TRBJ1-2; weak D call: TRBD1 (6 bases). This CDR3 region has 13 residues. V was trimmed by 5 bases and J by 0 bases, leaving 7 bases between them. Germline lookup yields CDR1 MDHEN and CDR2 SYDVKM. The CDR3 DNA reads TGTGCCAGCAGTGGGGACACTAACTATGGCTACACCTTC. Its protein product is CASSGDTNYGYTF.

The J gene is TRBJ1-2, the V gene TRBV6-1; D remains ambiguous. Germline V gene lookup returns CDR1 MNHNS and CDR2 SASEGT. V was cut by 8 bases and J by 7 bases, with 8 bases left in between. The CDR3 consists of 10 residues. The CDR3 loop reads CASEGGGYTF. Written as DNA, the CDR3 is TGTGCCAGCGAGGGTGGTGGCTACACCTTC.

Concerning this clone: One end of the junction fails to match germline, which may point to a read error. The chain carries TRBV9 and TRBJ2-3; TRBD2 matches at 10 bases. The V gene's germline CDR1 is SGDLS and CDR2 YYNGEE. The CDR3 has 13 residues. The CDR3, as DNA: TGTGCCAGTAGCGGGGGGCCGGGAGATACGCAGTATTTT. It yields the protein CASSGGPGDTQYF.

V and J are TRBV19 and TRBJ2-3; 8 bases are a match to TRBD1. From germline, CDR1 is LNHDA and CDR2 SQIVND (reference sequence). J was trimmed by 3 bases and V by 5 bases; bases with no gene match: 7. There are 15 residues in the CDR3. The CDR3 sequence is CASSGRTGRTDTQYF. CDR3 coding DNA: TGTGCCAGTAGTGGAAGGACAGGGAGGACAGATACGCAGTATTTT.

This clone came up a few times. The chain is built from TRBV6-5 and TRBJ1-2; 8 nucleotides align to TRBD1. CDR3 length: 13 residues. Germline CDR1 MNHEY, CDR2 SVGAGI. Losses at the gene ends were 10 bases for V and 3 bases for J; bases not matched to a gene: 7. The CDR3 spells CATLTGAYYGYTF. CDR3 bases: TGTGCCACTTTGACAGGGGCCTACTATGGCTACACCTTC.

The chain carries TRBV18 and TRBJ2-7; 9 positions agree with TRBD1. The CDR3 sequence is 15 residues long. V lost 2 bases to trimming and J lost 6 bases; unmatched junction nucleotides: 8. The V gene's germline CDR1 is KGHSH and CDR2 LQKENI. The CDR3 DNA reads as TGTGCCAGCTCACCAAAGGGACAGGGAGTGAGCGAGCAGTACTTC. Its translation is CASSPKGQGVSEQYF.

This chain uses TRBV19 with TRBJ1-6; 9 bases are shared with TRBD1. The length of the CDR3 is 16 residues. CDR1 and CDR2 (germline): LNHDA, SQIVND (reference sequence). J lost 7 bases, V lost 3 bases, and 7 bases had no gene match. CDR3 region: CASSMNTGGQNSPLHF. CDR3 sequence (DNA): TGTGCCAGTAGTATGAATACAGGGGGCCAAAATTCACCCCTCCACTTT. Using reference TRBV19 and TRBJ1-6 for the parts outside the CDR3, the full variable domain is DGGITQSPKYLFRKEGQNVTLSCEQNLNHDAMYWYRQDPGQGLRLIYYSQIVNDFQKGDIAEGYSVSREKKESFPLTVTSAQKNPTAFYLCASSMNTGGQNSPLHFGNGTRLTVT.

The chain joins TRBV20-1 to TRBJ1-1; D possibly corresponds to TRBD1 (5 bases). The V and J ends lost 6 bases and 2 bases respectively, with 7 bases between them. Germline V gives CDR1 DFQATT, CDR2 SNEGSKA (reference sequence). CDR3 length: 11 amino acids. DNA of the CDR3: TGCAGTGCAGGGGACAACACTGAAGCTTTCTTT. Its translation: CSAGDNTEAFF.

Only one count was recorded for this clone. CDR3: CASSLPIRDHEQYF. DNA for the CDR3: TGTGCCAGCAGCTTGCCCATTCGGGACCACGAGCAGTACTTC. The genes are TRBV11-1 and TRBJ2-7; the D call may be TRBD1 or TRBD2 (5 bases each). CDR1 and CDR2 from the germline V gene are SGHAT and FQDESV (reference sequence). V dropped 3 bases and J dropped 5 bases, with 14 bases sitting between them. The CDR3 totals 14 residues.